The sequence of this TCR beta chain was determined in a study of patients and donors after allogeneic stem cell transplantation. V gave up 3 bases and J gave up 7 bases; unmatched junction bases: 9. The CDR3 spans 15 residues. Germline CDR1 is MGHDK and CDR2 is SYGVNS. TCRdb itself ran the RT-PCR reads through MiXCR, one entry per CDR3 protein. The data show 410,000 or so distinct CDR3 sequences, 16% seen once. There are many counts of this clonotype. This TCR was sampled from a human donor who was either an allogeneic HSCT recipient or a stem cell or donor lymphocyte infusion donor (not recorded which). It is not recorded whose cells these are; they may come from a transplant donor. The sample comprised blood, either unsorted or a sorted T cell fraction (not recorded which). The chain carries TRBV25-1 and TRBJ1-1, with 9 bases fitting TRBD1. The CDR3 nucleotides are TGTGCCAGCAGTGACCGGGACAGGGTAGGCAGTGAAGCTTTCTTT. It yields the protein CASSDRDRVGSEAFF.